These T cell receptor beta chains were read from a single sample in a study. Measured with immunoSEQ multiplex PCR; TCRdb has only the in-frame clones, and not every one. Of approximately 50,000 clones listed, roughly 93% are singletons. Specimen: PBMCs. The receptor source for this set is a man aged 40-50 years with rheumatoid arthritis. CDR3s include the opening cysteine and the closing phenylalanine or tryptophan. Each record gives: J gene, V gene, CDR3 protein.

TRBJ2-5 TRBV13 CASSSTGLWEETQYF
TRBJ2-1 TRBV9 CASSVVDEQFF
TRBJ1-2 TRBV7-2 CASSLPPPGTIYGYTF
TRBJ1-2 TRBV5-1 CASSADRSDYGYTF
TRBJ2-7 TRBV5-1 CASNLDGYEQYF
TRBJ2-1 TRBV6-5 CASTSPRGYNEQFF
TRBJ1-5 TRBV7-2 CASSEQGYQPQHF
TRBJ2-5 TRBV13 CASSLRQIQETQYF
TRBJ2-7 TRBV2 CASSEASGRIYEQYF
TRBJ1-1 TRBV2 CASSEVENTEAFF
TRBJ1-5 TRBV27 CASSWGTGSNQPQHF
TRBJ2-7 TRBV7-7 CASSSGTGAEQYF
TRBJ1-1 TRBV6-1 CASSEALRGERTEAFF
TRBJ2-1 TRBV5-6 CASSFRTSGRIEQFF
TRBJ1-2 TRBV9 CASSVGFQGTGYTF
TRBJ2-1 TRBV13 CASSRRPGTGTYNEQFF
TRBJ1-6 TRBV7-3 CASSSGANNSPLHF
TRBJ2-7 TRBV29-1 CSVEDQGRGYEQYF
TRBJ1-5 TRBV10-3 CAISDGVDQPQHF
TRBJ2-1 TRBV5-1 CASTPVAGLYNEQFF
TRBJ2-7 TRBV5-6 CASSSSVFSYEQYF
TRBJ1-4 TRBV9 CASSVGTGSEKLFF
TRBJ1-1 TRBV7-8 CASSLQNTEAFF
TRBJ2-5 TRBV7-9 CASSPRMGETQYF
TRBJ1-2 TRBV6-5 CASSPQTGTNYGYTF
TRBJ2-7 TRBV18 CASSPAWKAGEQYF
TRBJ2-7 TRBV6-5 CASSYSDRGSYEQYF
TRBJ2-3 TRBV9 CASSVVGGRSDTQYF
TRBJ2-7 TRBV5-1 CASSLVGDPAYEQYF
TRBJ2-7 TRBV2 CASSELIALAYEQYF
TRBJ1-2 TRBV6-5 CASSLGDYGYTF
TRBJ2-1 TRBV10-3 CAINPGLAGTNNEQFF
TRBJ2-3 TRBV18 CASWPGTGPHDTQYF
TRBJ1-1 TRBV7-3 CASSTTGNTEAFF
TRBJ1-1 TRBV29-1 CSVDQDRARNTEAFF
TRBJ2-3 TRBV12-5 CASGLGLDSDTQYF
TRBJ2-7 TRBV9 CASSVDGATSYEQYF
TRBJ2-5 TRBV6-2/TRBV6-3 CASSYGSGGVQETQYF
TRBJ1-5 TRBV7-2 CASSLGQGFYQPQHF
TRBJ1-4 TRBV15 CATSTRDRGRSGEKLFF
TRBJ1-2 TRBV4-1 CASSQPRDGMMGYTF
TRBJ1-4 TRBV4-2 CASSLIHGQPNEKLFF
TRBJ2-7 TRBV2 CASTGGLSYEQYF
TRBJ2-1 TRBV25-1 CASSELSRGSYNEQFF